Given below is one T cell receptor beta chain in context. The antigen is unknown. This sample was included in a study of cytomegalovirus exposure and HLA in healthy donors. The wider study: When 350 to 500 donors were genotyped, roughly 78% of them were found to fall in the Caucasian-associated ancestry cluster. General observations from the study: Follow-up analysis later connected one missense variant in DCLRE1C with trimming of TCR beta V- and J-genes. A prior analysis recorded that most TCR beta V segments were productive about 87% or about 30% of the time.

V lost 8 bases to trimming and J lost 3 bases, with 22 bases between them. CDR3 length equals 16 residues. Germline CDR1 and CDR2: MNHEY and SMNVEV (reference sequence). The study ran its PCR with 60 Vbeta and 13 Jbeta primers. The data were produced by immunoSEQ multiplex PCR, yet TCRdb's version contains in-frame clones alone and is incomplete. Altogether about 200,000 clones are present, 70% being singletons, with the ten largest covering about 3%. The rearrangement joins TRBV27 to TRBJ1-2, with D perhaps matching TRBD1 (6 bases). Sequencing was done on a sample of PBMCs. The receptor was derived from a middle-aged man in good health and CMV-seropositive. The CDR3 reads CASGAQIQRQDYGYTF. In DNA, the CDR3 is TGTGCCAGCGGGGCCCAGATCCAGCGACAGGACTATGGCTACACCTTC.